Below, 19 T cell receptor beta chains from the same sample are listed, as sequenced in a study of T cells in localized non-small cell lung cancer. Assay used: immunoSEQ multiplex PCR; TCRdb lists only in-frame clones, some missing. The sample has around 79,000 clones, about 78% seen once. The sequenced sample was PBMCs, obtained before any cancer treatment. These receptors originate from a man aged 40 to 75 with stage II squamous cell lung carcinoma.

V usage is TRBV7-3 and J usage is TRBJ2-3, with D perhaps TRBD1 (6 bases). The germline V gene encodes CDR1 SGHTA and CDR2 FQGTGA. Trimming removed 2 bases at V and 1 base at J, with 10 bases between. The length of the CDR3 is 15 residues. In DNA form, the CDR3 reads TGTGCCAGCAGCTTAGTAGGGGGAGGCACAGATACGCAGTATTTT. This encodes CASSLVGGGTDTQYF.

The rearrangement uses TRBV5-8 and TRBJ1-2; D may be TRBD1 (6 bases). Deletions cut 2 bases from V and 0 bases from J, with 11 bases between. CDR1 SGHTS and CDR2 YDEGEE come from the germline V gene. The CDR3 has 15 amino acids. In DNA form, the CDR3 reads TGTGCCAGCAGCTTCGACAGGATAGCTAACTATGGCTACACCTTC. Translated: CASSFDRIANYGYTF.

The rearrangement joins TRBV5-4 to TRBJ1-5; D ambiguous. Trimming shortened V by 4 bases and J by 4 bases, and 6 bases separated the two germline ends. The CDR3 sequence is 12 residues long. The germline gives CDR1 SGHNT, CDR2 YYREEE (reference sequence). The CDR3 DNA sequence: TGTGCCAGCAGCATCGAAAATCAGCCCCAGCATTTT. It specifies CASSIENQPQHF.

The chain joins TRBV2 to TRBJ1-2; possibly TRBD1 for D (5 bases). The CDR3 runs to 15 residues. V was clipped by 2 bases and J by 8 bases, with 18 bases between them. Per germline, CDR1 SNHLY and CDR2 FYNNEI. The CDR3 DNA reads TGTGCCAGCAGTGAATTAGCGAATTTGGGGGTAGGCTACACCTTC. Translating it yields CASSELANLGVGYTF.

This chain joins TRBV6-1 and TRBJ1-2; 8 bases map to TRBD1. The CDR3 has 13 residues. V shed 10 bases, J shed 4 bases, and the junction held 8 bases outside the gene matches. The germline gives CDR1 MNHNS, CDR2 SASEGT. The CDR3 spells CATQQGGAYGYTF. The CDR3 DNA sequence: TGTGCCACCCAACAGGGGGGGGCCTATGGCTACACCTTC.

This chain uses TRBV19 with TRBJ2-3, with D possibly being TRBD1 (6 bases). The CDR3 sequence is 16 residues long. V lost 4 bases and J 6 bases, leaving 20 bases between the germline ends. CDR1 LNHDA and CDR2 SQIVND come from the germline V gene (reference sequence). CDR3 DNA: TGTGCCAGTAGTAAGGGTTCCGTGGCAGGGGCGGATACGCAGTATTTT. Amino acids: CASSKGSVAGADTQYF.

The gene calls are TRBV9 and TRBJ2-3, with 8 positions matching TRBD1. This CDR3 has 16 residues. The V gene's germline CDR1 is SGDLS and CDR2 YYNGEE. J lost 5 bases, V lost 0 bases, and 8 bases had no gene match. CDR3 in amino acids: CASSVASTGAGDTQYF. In DNA, the CDR3 is TGTGCCAGCAGCGTAGCCTCGACAGGGGCCGGAGATACGCAGTATTTT.

J is TRBJ1-2 and V is TRBV7-3, with D maybe TRBD1 (6 bases). The CDR3 contains 14 residues. Trimming pared 5 bases from V and 0 bases from J, leaving 10 bases between. CDR1 and CDR2 (germline): SGHTA, FQGTGA. Here the CDR3 DNA reads TGTGCCAGCAGCGCGAGACAGGCTAACTATGGCTACACCTTC. Its protein product is CASSARQANYGYTF. Full variable domain (remainder filled in from reference TRBV7-3 and TRBJ1-2): GAGVSQTPSNKVTEKGKYVELRCDPISGHTALYWYRQSLGQGPEFLIYFQGTGAADDSGLPNDRFFAVRPEGSVSTLKIQRTERGDSAVYLCASSARQANYGYTFGSGTRLTVV.

The V gene is TRBV10-3, the J gene TRBJ1-5, with a tentative D call TRBD1 (5 bases). Germline CDR1 and CDR2: ENHRY and SYGVKD. The CDR3 sequence is 14 residues long. Trimming shortened V by 2 bases and J by 5 bases, and 10 bases separated the two germline ends. The CDR3 DNA follows: TGTGCCATCAGTGAGGGGGGGGGAGATCAGCCCCAGCATTTT. It specifies CAISEGGGDQPQHF.

The chain combines TRBV28 with TRBJ2-7; TRBD2 matches 9 bases. The CDR3 length is 15 residues. Germline loops: CDR1 MDHEN, CDR2 SYDVKM. Unmatched junction bases numbered 12, after V lost 6 bases and J lost 6 bases. Here the CDR3 DNA reads TGTGCCAGCAGCCGATTTTCTAGCGGGACCGGCGAGCAGTACTTC. The encoded protein is CASSRFSSGTGEQYF.

This clone showed up many times. V and J are TRBV19 and TRBJ1-6, with no clear D. Germline CDR1 reads LNHDA; CDR2 reads SQIVND (reference sequence). This CDR3 spans 12 amino acids. The ends were cut back, 1 base at V and 11 bases at J, with 6 bases in the middle. The CDR3: CASSIVSAPLHF. In DNA form, the CDR3 reads TGTGCCAGTAGTATAGTTTCGGCACCCCTCCACTTT.

This clone was seen a few times. This chain links TRBV28 with TRBJ2-5; D not certain. The CDR3 sequence is 15 residues long. From germline, CDR1 is MDHEN and CDR2 SYDVKM. Trimming left V 1 base short and J 5 bases short, with 14 bases between. Here the CDR3 reads CASSLSGPRKETQYF. The CDR3 DNA reads TGTGCCAGCAGTTTATCGGGTCCCCGAAAGGAGACCCAGTACTTC.

About this clone: Different DNA sequences within this sample yield the same CDR3. The rearrangement links TRBV6-5 to TRBJ2-1; D uncertain. The CDR3 runs 13 residues. The V end lost 0 bases, the J end lost 2 bases, and 2 bases lay between the germline ends. CDR1 and CDR2 (germline): MNHEY, SVGAGI. CDR3 DNA sequence: TGTGCCAGCAGTTACTCGGCCTACAATGAGCAGTTCTTC. Protein product: CASSYSAYNEQFF.

The chain has TRBV5-1 and TRBJ1-2; TRBD1 matches 9 bases. The CDR3 is 14 amino acids. From germline, CDR1 is SGHRS and CDR2 YFSETQ. The V segment lost 5 bases and the J segment 8 bases; nucleotides outside the gene matches: 10. The CDR3 here is CASSLTQGARGYTF. The CDR3 DNA is TGCGCCAGCAGTTTAACACAGGGGGCGAGAGGCTACACCTTC.

The gene calls are TRBV4-3 and TRBJ2-1; 11 bases are shared with TRBD2. Germline V gene data show CDR1 as LGHNA and CDR2 as YSLEER. The V gene end was trimmed by 1 base and the J gene end by 0 bases; junction bases not matched to a gene: 5. This CDR3 spans 18 amino acids. The CDR3 sequence is CASSQGGTSGSSYNEQFF. Written as DNA, the CDR3 is TGCGCCAGCAGCCAAGGAGGGACTAGCGGAAGCTCCTACAATGAGCAGTTCTTC.

This CDR3 is CASSSFRDRSSYEQYF. The CDR3 nucleotides are TGTGCCAGCAGCTCGTTCCGGGACAGGAGCTCCTACGAGCAGTACTTC. The chain combines TRBV5-5 with TRBJ2-7; 8 positions match TRBD1. The germline V gene has CDR1 SGHKS and CDR2 YYEKEE (reference sequence). This CDR3 has 16 amino acids. J gave up 0 bases and V 3 bases, and 8 bases lay outside the gene matches.

This clone has just one count. In DNA form, the CDR3 reads TGTGCCAGCAGTCTCAGGGTTACCGGGGAGCTGTTTTTT. Protein product: CASSLRVTGELFF. The V call is TRBV28, the J call TRBJ2-2, with a tentative D call TRBD1 (5 bases). The V gene's germline CDR1 is MDHEN and CDR2 SYDVKM. This CDR3 has 13 residues. V was trimmed by 5 bases and J by 5 bases, leaving 9 bases between them.

The rearrangement uses TRBV7-8 and TRBJ2-1, with unresolved D. The CDR3 has 12 residues. CDR1 is SGHVS and CDR2 is FQNEAQ in the germline V gene. V lost 3 bases and J 8 bases, leaving 8 bases between the germline ends. DNA for the CDR3: TGTGCCAGCAGCTTGGGGAATGATGAGCAGTTCTTC. Its translation: CASSLGNDEQFF.

This clone was observed a handful of times. The rearrangement joins TRBV7-2 to TRBJ2-7; D perhaps matches TRBD2 (5 bases). Trimming pared 6 bases from V and 1 base from J, leaving 13 bases between. This CDR3 spans 14 amino acids. CDR1 is SGHTA and CDR2 is FQGNSA in the germline V gene. The CDR3 sequence: CASRLGISSYEQYF. CDR3 nucleotide sequence: TGTGCCAGCAGACTCGGGATCTCATCCTACGAGCAGTACTTC.